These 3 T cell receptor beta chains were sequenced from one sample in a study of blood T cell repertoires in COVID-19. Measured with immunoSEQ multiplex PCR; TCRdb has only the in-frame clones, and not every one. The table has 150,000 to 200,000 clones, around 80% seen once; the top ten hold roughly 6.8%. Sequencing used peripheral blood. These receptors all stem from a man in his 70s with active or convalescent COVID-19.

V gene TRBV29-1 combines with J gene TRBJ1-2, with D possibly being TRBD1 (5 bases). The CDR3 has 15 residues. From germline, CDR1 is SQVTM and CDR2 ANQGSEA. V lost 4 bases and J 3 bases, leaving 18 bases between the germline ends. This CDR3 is CSVGPLLDRHYGYTF. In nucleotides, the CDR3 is TGCAGCGTTGGACCCTTACTCGACAGACACTATGGCTACACCTTC. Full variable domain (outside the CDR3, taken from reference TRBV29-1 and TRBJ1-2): SAVISQKPSRDICQRGTSLTIQCQVDSQVTMMFWYRQQPGQSLTLIATANQGSEATYESGFVIDKFPISRPNLTFSTLTVSNMSPEDSSIYLCSVGPLLDRHYGYTFGSGTRLTVV.

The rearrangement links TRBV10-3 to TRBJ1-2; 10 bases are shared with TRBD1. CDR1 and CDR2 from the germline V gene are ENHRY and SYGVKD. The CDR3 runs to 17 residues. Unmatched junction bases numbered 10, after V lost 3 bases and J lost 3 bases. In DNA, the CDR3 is TGTGCCATCAGTGATAGGGACAGGGGAGATGGTTACTATGGCTACACCTTC. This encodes CAISDRDRGDGYYGYTF.

CDR3 coding DNA: TGTGCCAGCTCACCGGTAGGACAGGACAATCAGCCCCAGCATTTT. Translation gives CASSPVGQDNQPQHF. The rearrangement joins TRBV18 to TRBJ1-5; 7 bases map to TRBD1. Germline V gene sequence: CDR1 KGHSH, CDR2 LQKENI. The CDR3 runs 15 residues. V shed 3 bases, J shed 3 bases, and the junction held 5 bases outside the gene matches.